This T cell receptor (beta chain) is drawn from a study of identical twins. Study-wide findings and caveats: When twins shared out-of-frame alpha sequences, those sequences had excess low generation probability. Whereas memory repertoires showed no such difference, abundant cord blood beta clonotypes carried fewer insertions.

TCRdb passed the 5' RACE reads through MiXCR, listing each CDR3 protein once. Among 1.5 million to 2 million distinct CDR3 sequences, more than 30% were seen once, and the ten largest hold about 0.25%. V was trimmed by 3 bases and J by 12 bases, leaving 11 bases between them. The CDR3 sequence is 11 residues long. In the case of this clonotype: As yet, its antigen is unknown. Just one base apart from a much larger clone, this may be a read error.

The sequence came from a newborn girl in good health. The chain recombines TRBV12-3 or TRBV12-4 with TRBJ2-5; D unresolved. Specimen: cord blood. The CDR3 bases are TGTGCCAGCAGTTTTGGGGTAGACGAGTACTTC. This translates into CASSFGVDEYF.